This TCR beta chain was obtained from a study of shared clonotypes between healthy human individuals. Study in general: Each donor had three CD4 naive, three CD4 memory, two CD8 naive and one CD8 memory plate.

To make CD8 memory, CD45RO+ cells were put together with CCR7-negative CD45RA+ TemRA cells. Authors' processing steps: Filtering was not the same, since immunoSEQ gave junction-only sequences without quality scores. TCRdb's copy holds only in-frame clones and misses some; the assay was immunoSEQ multiplex PCR. The DNA gave D and trimming, while V, J and clone size come from that table. The data show some 700,000 clones, roughly 87% seen once. The CDR3 runs to 15 residues. Deletions cut 5 bases from V and 0 bases from J, with 13 bases between. In germline, CDR1 is MNHEY, CDR2 SMNVEV (reference sequence).

The sequence was obtained from a man aged 18-30 years in good health. Some clones in this sample may be carry-over from other donors' samples. The chain is built from TRBV27 and TRBJ1-2; tentatively, D is TRBD1 (6 bases). The sequenced sample was memory CD8+ T cells from PBMCs. Regarding subset: CD45RO+ cells pooled with CCR7-negative TemRA cells. The CDR3 coding sequence is TGTGCCAGCAGTCCAAGGACAGCTGCTAACTATGGCTACACCTTC. Protein sequence: CASSPRTAANYGYTF.